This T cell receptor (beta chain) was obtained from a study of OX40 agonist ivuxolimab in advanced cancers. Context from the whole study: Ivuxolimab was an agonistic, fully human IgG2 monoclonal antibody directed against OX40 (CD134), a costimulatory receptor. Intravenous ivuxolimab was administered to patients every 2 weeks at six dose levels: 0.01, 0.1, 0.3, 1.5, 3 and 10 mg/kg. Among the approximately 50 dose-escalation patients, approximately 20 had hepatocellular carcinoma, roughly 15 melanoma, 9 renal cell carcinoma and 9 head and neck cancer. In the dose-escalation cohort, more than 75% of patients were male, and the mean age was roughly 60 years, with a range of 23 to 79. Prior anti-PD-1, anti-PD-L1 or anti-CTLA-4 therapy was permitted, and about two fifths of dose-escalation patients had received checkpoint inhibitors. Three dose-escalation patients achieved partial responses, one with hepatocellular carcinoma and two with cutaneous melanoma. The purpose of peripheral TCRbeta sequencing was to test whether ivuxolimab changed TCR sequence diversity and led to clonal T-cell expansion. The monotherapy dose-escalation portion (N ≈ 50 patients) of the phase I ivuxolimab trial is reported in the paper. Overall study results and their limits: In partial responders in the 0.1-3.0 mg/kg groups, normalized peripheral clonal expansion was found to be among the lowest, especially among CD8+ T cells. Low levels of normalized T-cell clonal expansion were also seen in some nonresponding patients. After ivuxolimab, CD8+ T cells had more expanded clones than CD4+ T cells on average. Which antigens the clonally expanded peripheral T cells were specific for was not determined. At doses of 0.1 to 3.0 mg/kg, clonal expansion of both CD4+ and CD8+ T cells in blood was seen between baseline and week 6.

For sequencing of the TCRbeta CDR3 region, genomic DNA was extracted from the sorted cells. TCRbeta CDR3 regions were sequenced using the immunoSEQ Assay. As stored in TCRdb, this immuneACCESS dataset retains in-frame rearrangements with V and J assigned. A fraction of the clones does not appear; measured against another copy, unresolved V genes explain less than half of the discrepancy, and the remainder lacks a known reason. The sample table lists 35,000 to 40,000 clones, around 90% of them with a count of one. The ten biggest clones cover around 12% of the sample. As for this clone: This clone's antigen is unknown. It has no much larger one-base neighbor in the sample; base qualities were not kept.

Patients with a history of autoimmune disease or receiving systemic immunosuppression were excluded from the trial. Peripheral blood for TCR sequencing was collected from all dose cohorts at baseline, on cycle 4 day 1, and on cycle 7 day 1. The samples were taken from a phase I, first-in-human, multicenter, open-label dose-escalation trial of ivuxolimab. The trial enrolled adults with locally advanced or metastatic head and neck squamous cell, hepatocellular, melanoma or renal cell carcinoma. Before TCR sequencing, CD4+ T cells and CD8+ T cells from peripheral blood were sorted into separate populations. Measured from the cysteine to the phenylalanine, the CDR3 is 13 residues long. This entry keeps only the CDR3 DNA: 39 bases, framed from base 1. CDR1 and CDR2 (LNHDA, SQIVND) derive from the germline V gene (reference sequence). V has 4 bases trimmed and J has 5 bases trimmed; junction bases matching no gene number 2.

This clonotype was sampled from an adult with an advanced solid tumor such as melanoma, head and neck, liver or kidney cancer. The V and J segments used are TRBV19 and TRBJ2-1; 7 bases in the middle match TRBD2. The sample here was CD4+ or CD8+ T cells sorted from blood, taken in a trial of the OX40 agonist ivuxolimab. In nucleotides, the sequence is TGTGCCAGTAGTAGGGGGAGGGACAATGAGCAGTTCTTC. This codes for CASSRGRDNEQFF. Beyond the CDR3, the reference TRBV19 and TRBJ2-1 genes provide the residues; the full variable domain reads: DGGITQSPKYLFRKEGQNVTLSCEQNLNHDAMYWYRQDPGQGLRLIYYSQIVNDFQKGDIAEGYSVSREKKESFPLTVTSAQKNPTAFYLCASSRGRDNEQFFGPGTRLTVL.